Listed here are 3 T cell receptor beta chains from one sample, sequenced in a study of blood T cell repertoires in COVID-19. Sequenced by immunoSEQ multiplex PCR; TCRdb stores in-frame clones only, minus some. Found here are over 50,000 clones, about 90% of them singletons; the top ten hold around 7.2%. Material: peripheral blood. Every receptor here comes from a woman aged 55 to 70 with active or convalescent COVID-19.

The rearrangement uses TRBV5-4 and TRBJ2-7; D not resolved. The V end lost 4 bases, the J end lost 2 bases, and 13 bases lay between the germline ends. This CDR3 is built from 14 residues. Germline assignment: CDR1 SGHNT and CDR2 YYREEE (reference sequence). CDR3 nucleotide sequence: TGTGCCAGCAGCCCCGGGTCGCCCCCCTACGAGCAGTACTTC. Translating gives CASSPGSPPYEQYF.

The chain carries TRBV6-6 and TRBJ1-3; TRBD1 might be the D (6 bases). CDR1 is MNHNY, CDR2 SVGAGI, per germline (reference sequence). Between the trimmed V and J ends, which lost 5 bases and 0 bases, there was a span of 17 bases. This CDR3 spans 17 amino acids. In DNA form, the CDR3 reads TGTGCCAGCAGTCTCTCTCAGGGGACCCGCTCTGGAAACACCATATATTTT. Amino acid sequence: CASSLSQGTRSGNTIYF.

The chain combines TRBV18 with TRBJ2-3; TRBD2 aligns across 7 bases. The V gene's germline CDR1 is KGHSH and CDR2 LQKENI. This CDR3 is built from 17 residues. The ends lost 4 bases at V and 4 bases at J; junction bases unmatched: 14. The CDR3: CASSLTTAGRGPDTQYF. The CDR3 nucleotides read TGTGCCAGCTCACTTACTACAGCGGGAAGAGGGCCAGATACGCAGTATTTT.